This T cell receptor beta chain is drawn from a study of beta chain features in type 1 diabetes. Looking at the study overall: In all, some 100,000,000 sorted cells from all samples were analyzed.

Expressed TCRB transcripts were sequenced because the isolated RNA had all been reverse transcribed beforehand. Sequencing was performed with immunoSEQ multiplex PCR; in TCRdb, only in-frame clones are kept and a portion is missing. The sample yields 680,000 or so clones, 13% seen once. Study conclusions and caveats: Shorter TCRB CDR3s, moderately but significantly so, marked every one of the four CD4+ subsets in Type 1 diabetes patients. Type 1 diabetes patients had fewer VDJ junction insertions and more deletions. Within patients, naive, central memory and Treg TCRB repertoires seemed more similar than within healthy donors.

This clone was seen a handful of times. Its antigen is currently unknown. This sequence was found in a man between 18 and 29 years old with type 1 diabetes. Source material: naive CD4+ T cells from blood.

The chain's CDR3 is CASSDIGRAGANVLTF. The CDR3 DNA sequence: TGTGCCAGCAGTGATATAGGGCGGGCTGGGGCCAACGTCCTGACTTTC. This chain joins TRBV6-1 and TRBJ2-6; tentative D call: TRBD2 (5 bases). Trimming took off 3 bases at V and 2 bases at J, with 11 bases between the two ends. The CDR3 runs 16 residues. Germline V gene data show CDR1 as MNHNS and CDR2 as SASEGT.